These 29 T cell receptor beta chains originate from one sample sequenced in a study of vaccination and CD4 T cells after COVID-19. Specified treatment: roughly 11-day PBMC culture with coronavirus spike peptide pools or control peptides (ViraFEST assay). No antigen is known for these receptors. Scientists ran DNA taken from cultured CD4+ T cells through the Oncomine TCR Beta short-read assay for sequencing. TCRdb recomputed calls from the PCR reads with MiXCR, one row per CDR3 protein. Seen here are about 20,000 distinct CDR3 sequences, roughly two thirds observed once, and the top ten hold around 8%. Sequencing input: CD4+ T cells from blood, cultured in vitro. These receptors all come from a human donor who had recovered from COVID-19.

The chain is built from TRBV6-1 and TRBJ2-5; 7 bases are a match to TRBD2. Germline-derived CDR1 and CDR2 are MNHNS and SASEGT. CDR3 length: 16 amino acids. V shed 6 bases and J 5 bases; nucleotides not matched to a gene: 15. CDR3 DNA sequence: TGTGCCAGCAGCCCGGGACTACCGGGAGGCCCGGAGACCCAGTACTTC. The encoded protein is CASSPGLPGGPETQYF.

This rearrangement joins TRBV6-5 to TRBJ2-6; TRBD1 matches 7 bases. After removal of 2 bases from V and 1 base from J, the junction contained 2 bases not matched to a gene. There are 16 residues in the CDR3. Germline-derived CDR1 and CDR2 are MNHEY and SVGAGI. CDR3 amino acids: CASSYARGSGANVLTF. The CDR3 DNA is TGTGCCAGCAGTTACGCCAGGGGGTCTGGGGCCAACGTCCTGACTTTC.

In its sample, this clonotype is medium-sized. The V call is TRBV7-2, the J call TRBJ1-2; TRBD1 matches 9 bases. The V gene end was trimmed by 4 bases and the J gene end by 3 bases; junction bases not matched to a gene: 0. This CDR3 comprises 13 residues. Germline V gene sequence: CDR1 SGHTA, CDR2 FQGNSA. The CDR3 DNA reads as TGTGCCAGCAGCTGGACAGGGGACTATGGCTACACCTTC. This codes for CASSWTGDYGYTF.

This clonotype came up a few times. The CDR3 DNA reads TGCAGTGCTAGAAAGGGGGGGGACACTGAAGCTTTCTTT. Its protein is CSARKGGDTEAFF. The chain employs TRBV20-1 and TRBJ1-1, with D perhaps TRBD1 (6 bases). This CDR3 region has 13 residues. V gave up 2 bases and J gave up 3 bases, with 10 bases separating them. Germline-derived CDR1 and CDR2 are DFQATT and SNEGSKA (reference sequence).

CDR3 sequence: CASSRGQVRNQPQHF. The CDR3 DNA sequence: TGTGCCAGTAGCCGAGGGCAGGTTAGGAATCAGCCCCAGCATTTT. The genes are TRBV19 and TRBJ1-5; no clear D gene. The CDR3 is 15 residues long. CDR1 is LNHDA, CDR2 SQIVND, per germline (reference sequence). Trimming cost V 6 bases and J 4 bases, with 16 bases left between them.

The chain has TRBV6-1 and TRBJ2-3; 13 positions agree with TRBD2. Germline V lookup: CDR1 MNHNS, CDR2 SASEGT. J gave up 8 bases and V 6 bases, and 8 bases lay outside the gene matches. This CDR3 comprises 15 residues. CDR3 protein: CASSRTSGSVVTQYF. The CDR3 region has the DNA TGTGCCAGCAGCAGGACTAGCGGGAGTGTGGTTACGCAGTATTTT.

This clonotype was counted between two and nine times. The chain employs TRBV19 and TRBJ2-1, with 9 nucleotides matching TRBD2. The end of the DNA fits TRBJ2-7 better, so the J call may be wrong. The CDR3 runs 14 residues. Germline V gene lookup returns CDR1 LNHDA and CDR2 SQIVND (reference sequence). The chain's CDR3 is CASSRRTSEYEQYF. CDR3 coding DNA: TGTGCCAGTAGTAGGCGGACTAGCGAGTACGAGCAGTACTTC.

This clonotype was counted between two and nine times. The chain couples TRBV20-1 to TRBJ1-2; D is possibly TRBD1 (5 bases). The germline gives CDR1 DFQATT, CDR2 SNEGSKA (reference sequence). Trimming removed 3 bases at V and 8 bases at J, with 19 bases between. This CDR3 has 14 amino acids. The DNA of the CDR3 is TGCAGTGCTAGGGGGACCGCCCACACTCAGGGCTACACCTTC. Its translation: CSARGTAHTQGYTF.

CDR3 residues: CASTIGTGSQPQHF. The CDR3 nucleotides are TGTGCCAGCACCATCGGGACAGGGAGTCAGCCCCAGCATTTT. The chain joins TRBV6-2 or TRBV6-3 to TRBJ1-5, with 9 bases aligning to TRBD1. Trimming at V came to 7 bases and at J to 6 bases, leaving 7 bases not matched to a gene. The CDR3 has 14 amino acids. Germline V CDR1 and CDR2: MNHEY, SVGEGT.

The chain couples TRBV20-1 to TRBJ2-7; TRBD2 matches at 8 bases. The CDR3 is 15 residues long. In germline, CDR1 is DFQATT, CDR2 SNEGSKA (reference sequence). V trimming: 0 bases; J trimming: 2 bases; junction bases outside the gene matches: 6. The CDR3 DNA reads TGCAGTGCTAGAGATCGGGGGACTAGTGCCTACGAGCAGTACTTC. This codes for CSARDRGTSAYEQYF.

The chain joins TRBV20-1 to TRBJ1-2, with TRBD1 identical over 7 bases. Per germline, CDR1 DFQATT and CDR2 SNEGSKA (reference sequence). CDR3 length equals 15 residues. V gave up 5 bases and J gave up 3 bases; unmatched junction bases: 12. In DNA form, the CDR3 reads TGCAGTGCTCCCAGCCCACCCAGGGGGTACTATGGCTACACCTTC. Encoded protein: CSAPSPPRGYYGYTF.

The chain uses TRBV28 and TRBJ1-1; D is perhaps TRBD1 (6 bases). The CDR3 has 15 residues. V dropped 6 bases and J dropped 4 bases, with 18 bases sitting between them. Germline CDR1 MDHEN, CDR2 SYDVKM. CDR3: CASSDVGGGSTEAFF. The CDR3 region has the DNA TGTGCCAGCAGCGATGTGGGAGGGGGTAGCACTGAAGCTTTCTTT.

This clonotype was observed a few times. The V gene is TRBV20-1, the J gene TRBJ1-5; D unclear. Germline V gene data show CDR1 as DFQATT and CDR2 as SNEGSKA (reference sequence). The CDR3 is made up of 15 amino acids. The V end lost 1 base, the J end lost 2 bases, and 12 bases lay between the germline ends. This chain's CDR3 is CSARVDFTGNQPQHF. Here the CDR3 DNA reads TGCAGTGCTAGAGTCGATTTCACCGGCAATCAGCCCCAGCATTTT.

The chain has TRBV28 and TRBJ2-5; D remains ambiguous. V was cut by 10 bases and J by 1 base, with 13 bases left in between. There are 13 residues in the CDR3. Germline values: CDR1 MDHEN, CDR2 SYDVKM. As DNA, the CDR3 is TGTGCCACCACCGTACGTGCCCAAGAGACCCAGTACTTC. Residues: CATTVRAQETQYF.

The rearrangement links TRBV6-1 to TRBJ2-2; TRBD2 aligns across 12 bases. V shed 6 bases and J 4 bases; nucleotides not matched to a gene: 12. The CDR3 extends over 18 amino acids. The germline gives CDR1 MNHNS, CDR2 SASEGT. This CDR3 reads CASSYRLAGAGGTGELFF. The CDR3 coding sequence is TGTGCCAGCAGCTATAGACTAGCGGGAGCCGGCGGCACCGGGGAGCTGTTTTTT.

The CDR3 is CASSYGQGLNTGELFF. CDR3 nucleotides: TGTGCCAGCAGTTATGGACAGGGATTAAACACCGGGGAGCTGTTTTTT. The chain employs TRBV4-2 and TRBJ2-2; 8 bases line up with TRBD1. CDR3 length equals 16 residues. CDR1 and CDR2 (germline): LGHNA, YNFKEQ. V shed 6 bases and J 2 bases; nucleotides not matched to a gene: 8.

A single count supports this clonotype. The V call is TRBV24-1, the J call TRBJ2-1; no definite D call. Trimming cost V 0 bases and J 0 bases, with 5 bases left between them. The length of the CDR3 is 15 residues. From germline, CDR1 is KGHDR and CDR2 SFDVKD. CDR3 loop: CATSDLQSSYNEQFF. CDR3 nucleotides: TGTGCCACCAGTGATTTGCAGAGCTCCTACAATGAGCAGTTCTTC.

This chain joins TRBV2 and TRBJ2-4; D call uncertain. The CDR3 is made up of 13 amino acids. In germline, CDR1 is SNHLY, CDR2 FYNNEI. Deletions cut 8 bases from V and 0 bases from J, with 8 bases between. The CDR3 bases are TGTGCCAGCGTGGGCCTAGCCAAAAACATTCAGTACTTC. It specifies CASVGLAKNIQYF.

This clonotype was found a few times. V gene TRBV10-3 combines with J gene TRBJ1-5; 9 positions agree with TRBD1. The CDR3 loop spans 13 amino acids. J lost 9 bases, V lost 4 bases, and 4 bases had no gene match. Germline values: CDR1 ENHRY, CDR2 SYGVKD. CDR3 sequence: CAISGTGEAPQHF. The CDR3, as DNA: TGTGCCATCAGTGGGACAGGGGAGGCGCCCCAGCATTTT.

The V and J genes are TRBV7-2 and TRBJ2-3; perhaps TRBD2 as D (6 bases). There are 16 residues in the CDR3. Germline V gives CDR1 SGHTA, CDR2 FQGNSA. V was cut by 5 bases and J by 2 bases, with 17 bases left in between. CDR3 sequence: CASSPRLEGSTDTQYF. As DNA, the CDR3 is TGTGCCAGCAGCCCCCGGTTGGAGGGTTCCACAGATACGCAGTATTTT.

The chain couples TRBV20-1 to TRBJ1-1, with 10 bases matching TRBD1. The trim removed 6 bases at V and 4 bases at J, leaving 5 bases unmatched. The germline gives CDR1 DFQATT, CDR2 SNEGSKA (reference sequence). CDR3 size: 13 residues. The CDR3, as DNA: TGCAGTGCCCCGGGACAGGGGTTCACTGAAGCTTTCTTT. It is translated as CSAPGQGFTEAFF.

V usage is TRBV19 and J usage is TRBJ2-7; no clear D. Germline V CDR1 and CDR2: LNHDA, SQIVND (reference sequence). This CDR3 spans 14 amino acids. Between the trimmed V and J ends, which lost 1 base and 0 bases, there was a span of 7 bases. The CDR3 loop is CASSIGFSSYEQYF. CDR3 coding DNA: TGTGCCAGTAGTATAGGGTTTTCCTCCTACGAGCAGTACTTC.

This clonotype showed up just once. This chain links TRBV25-1 with TRBJ2-1; 10 positions match TRBD2. Germline V gene sequence: CDR1 MGHDK, CDR2 SYGVNS. This CDR3 has 15 residues. The trim removed 1 base at V and 8 bases at J, leaving 5 bases unmatched. This CDR3 reads CASSEWPSGSYEQFF. The CDR3 DNA is TGTGCCAGCAGTGAATGGCCTAGCGGGAGCTATGAGCAGTTCTTC.

The V and J genes are TRBV20-1 and TRBJ2-1, with 13 positions matching TRBD2. The CDR3 is made up of 19 amino acids. The junction had 18 bases not matched to a gene; V was cut back by 6 bases and J by 4 bases. Looked up from germline, CDR1 is DFQATT and CDR2 is SNEGSKA (reference sequence). CDR3 DNA: TGCAGTGCGCACTCCGGACTAGCGGGAGAGGGGTACATTTACAATGAGCAGTTCTTC. This gives the protein CSAHSGLAGEGYIYNEQFF.

The CDR3 coding sequence is TGTGCCAGCAGCCGGCAGGTATTACTGTCCGAGCAGTACTTC. This sequence encodes CASSRQVLLSEQYF. V usage is TRBV5-8 and J usage is TRBJ2-7, with D unclear. Germline V gives CDR1 SGHTS, CDR2 YDEGEE. Trimming cost V 4 bases and J 6 bases, with 17 bases left between them. The CDR3 is made up of 14 amino acids.

The chain couples TRBV19 to TRBJ1-2; weak D call: TRBD1 (5 bases). This CDR3 comprises 14 residues. V was pared by 7 bases and J by 2 bases, with 14 bases between. Per the germline V gene, CDR1 is LNHDA and CDR2 is SQIVND (reference sequence). CDR3 bases: TGTGCCAGTAACCCTGCAGGGACCAACTATGGCTACACCTTC. Translated: CASNPAGTNYGYTF.

This clonotype has a single count. V gene TRBV14 combines with J gene TRBJ1-4; no reliable D call. V lost 3 bases and J lost 0, with 8 bases in between. CDR1 and CDR2 (germline): SGHDN, FVKESK. The CDR3 has 15 amino acids. The CDR3 region has the DNA TGTGCCAGCAGCCATGGGCAGTCAACTAATGAAAAACTGTTTTTT. Translation: CASSHGQSTNEKLFF.

This sequence joins TRBV20-1 and TRBJ1-3; unclear D gene. V was shortened by 0 bases and J by 7 bases, with 16 bases between the two germline ends. The CDR3 consists of 15 residues. CDR1 and CDR2 from the germline V gene are DFQATT and SNEGSKA (reference sequence). In DNA, the CDR3 is TGCAGTGCTAGAGATATCAGCACCGGAGGGAACACCATATATTTT. Translating gives CSARDISTGGNTIYF.

In its sample, this clonotype was seen a few times. The rearrangement links TRBV6-1 to TRBJ1-2, with TRBD1 matching 9 bases. This CDR3 comprises 15 residues. V shed 6 bases and J 4 bases; nucleotides not matched to a gene: 9. Germline V lookup: CDR1 MNHNS, CDR2 SASEGT. CDR3 amino acids: CASRPTGGSGYGYTF. The CDR3 DNA sequence: TGTGCCAGCAGACCTACAGGGGGCAGTGGCTATGGCTACACCTTC.